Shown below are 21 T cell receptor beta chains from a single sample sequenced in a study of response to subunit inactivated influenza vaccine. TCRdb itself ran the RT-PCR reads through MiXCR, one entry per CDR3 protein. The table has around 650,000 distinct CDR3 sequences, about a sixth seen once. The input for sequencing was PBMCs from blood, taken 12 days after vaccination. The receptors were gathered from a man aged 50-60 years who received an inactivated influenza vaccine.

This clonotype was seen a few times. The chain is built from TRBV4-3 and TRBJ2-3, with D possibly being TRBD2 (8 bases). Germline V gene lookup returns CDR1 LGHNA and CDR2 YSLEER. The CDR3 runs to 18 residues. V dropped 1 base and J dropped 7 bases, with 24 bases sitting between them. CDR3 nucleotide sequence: TGCGCCAGCAGCCAAGTCATCAGGGGGAGCGGGAGCAGGCATACGCAGTATTTT. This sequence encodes CASSQVIRGSGSRHTQYF.

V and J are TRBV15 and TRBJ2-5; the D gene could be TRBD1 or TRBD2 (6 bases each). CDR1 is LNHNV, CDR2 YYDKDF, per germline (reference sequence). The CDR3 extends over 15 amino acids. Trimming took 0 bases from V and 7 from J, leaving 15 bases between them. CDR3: CATSRDQGLRGTQYF. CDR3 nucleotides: TGTGCCACCAGCAGAGATCAGGGACTCAGGGGGACCCAGTACTTC. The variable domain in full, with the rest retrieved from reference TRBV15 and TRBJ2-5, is DAMVIQNPRYQVTQFGKPVTLSCSQTLNHNVMYWYQQKSSQAPKLLFHYYDKDFNNEADTPDNFQSRRPNTSFCFLDIRSPGLGDTAMYLCATSRDQGLRGTQYFGPGTRLLVL.

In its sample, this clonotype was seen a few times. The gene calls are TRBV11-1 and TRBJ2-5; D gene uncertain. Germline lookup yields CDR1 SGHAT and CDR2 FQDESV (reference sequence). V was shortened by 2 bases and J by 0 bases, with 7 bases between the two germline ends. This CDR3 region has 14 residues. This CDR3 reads CASSLMAYQETQYF. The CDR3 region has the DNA TGTGCCAGCAGCTTAATGGCGTACCAAGAGACCCAGTACTTC.

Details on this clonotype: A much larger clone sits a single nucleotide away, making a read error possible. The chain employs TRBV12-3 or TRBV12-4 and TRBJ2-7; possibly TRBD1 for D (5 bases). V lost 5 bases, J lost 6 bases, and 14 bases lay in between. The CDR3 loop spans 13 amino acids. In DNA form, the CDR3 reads TGTGCCAGCAGTCCAGGGTACACGCTCGAGCAGTACTTC. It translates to CASSPGYTLEQYF.

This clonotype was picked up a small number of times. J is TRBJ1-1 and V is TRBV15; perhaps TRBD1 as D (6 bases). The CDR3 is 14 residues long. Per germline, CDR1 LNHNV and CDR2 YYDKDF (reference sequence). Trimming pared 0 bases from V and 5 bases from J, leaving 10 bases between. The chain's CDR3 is CATSRDPQGTEAFF. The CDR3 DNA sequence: TGTGCCACCAGCAGAGATCCCCAGGGGACTGAAGCTTTCTTT.

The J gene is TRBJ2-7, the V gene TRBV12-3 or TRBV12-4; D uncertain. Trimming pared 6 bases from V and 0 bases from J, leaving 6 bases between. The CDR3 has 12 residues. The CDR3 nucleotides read TGTGCCAGCAGAAGTACCTCCTACGAGCAGTACTTC. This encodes CASRSTSYEQYF.

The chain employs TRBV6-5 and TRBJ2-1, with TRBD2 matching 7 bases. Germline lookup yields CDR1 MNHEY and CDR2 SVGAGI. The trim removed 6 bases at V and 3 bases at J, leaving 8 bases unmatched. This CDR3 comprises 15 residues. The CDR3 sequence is CASSFLSGVYNEQFF. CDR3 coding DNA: TGTGCCAGCAGCTTCTTGAGCGGGGTCTACAATGAGCAGTTCTTC.

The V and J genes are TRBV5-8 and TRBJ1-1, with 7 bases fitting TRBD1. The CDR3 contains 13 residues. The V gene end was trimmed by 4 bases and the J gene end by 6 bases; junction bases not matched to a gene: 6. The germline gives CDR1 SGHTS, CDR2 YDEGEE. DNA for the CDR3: TGTGCCAGCAGCCCGGGACAGATCGCTGAAGCTTTCTTT. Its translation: CASSPGQIAEAFF.

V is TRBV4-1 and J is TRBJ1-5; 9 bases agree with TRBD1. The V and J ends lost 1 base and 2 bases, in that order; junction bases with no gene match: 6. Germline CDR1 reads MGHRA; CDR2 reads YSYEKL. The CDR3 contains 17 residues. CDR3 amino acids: CASSQVNRGLGNQPQHF. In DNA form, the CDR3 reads TGCGCCAGCAGCCAAGTCAACAGGGGGCTTGGCAATCAGCCCCAGCATTTT.

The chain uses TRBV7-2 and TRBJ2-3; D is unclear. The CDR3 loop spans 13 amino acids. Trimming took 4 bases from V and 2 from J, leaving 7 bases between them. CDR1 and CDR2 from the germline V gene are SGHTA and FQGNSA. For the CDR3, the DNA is TGTGCCAGCAGCTCGCCCCACACAGATACGCAGTATTTT. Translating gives CASSSPHTDTQYF.

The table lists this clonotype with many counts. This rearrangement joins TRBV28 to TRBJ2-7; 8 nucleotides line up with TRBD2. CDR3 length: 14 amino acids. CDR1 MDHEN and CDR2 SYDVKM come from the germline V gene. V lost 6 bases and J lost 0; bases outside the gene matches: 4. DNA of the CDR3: TGTGCCAGCAGCCCAGCGGGAGCCTCCTACGAGCAGTACTTC. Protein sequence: CASSPAGASYEQYF. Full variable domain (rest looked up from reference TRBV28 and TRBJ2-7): DVKVTQSSRYLVKRTGEKVFLECVQDMDHENMFWYRQDPGLGLRLIYFSYDVKMKEKGDIPEGYSVSREKKERFSLILESASTNQTSMYLCASSPAGASYEQYFGPGTRLTVT.

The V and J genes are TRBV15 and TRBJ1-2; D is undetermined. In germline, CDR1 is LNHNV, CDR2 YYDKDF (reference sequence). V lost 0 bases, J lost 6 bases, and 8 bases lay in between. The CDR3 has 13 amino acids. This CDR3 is CATSRERQDGYTF. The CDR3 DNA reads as TGTGCCACCAGCAGAGAGAGGCAGGATGGCTACACCTTC.

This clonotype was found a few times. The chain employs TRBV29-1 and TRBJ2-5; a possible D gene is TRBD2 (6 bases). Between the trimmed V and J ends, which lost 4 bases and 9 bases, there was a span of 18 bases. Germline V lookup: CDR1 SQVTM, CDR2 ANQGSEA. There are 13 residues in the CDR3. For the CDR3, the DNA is TGCAGCGTTGGTGGGGCGACCTCGGGGGCCCAGTACTTC. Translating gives CSVGGATSGAQYF.

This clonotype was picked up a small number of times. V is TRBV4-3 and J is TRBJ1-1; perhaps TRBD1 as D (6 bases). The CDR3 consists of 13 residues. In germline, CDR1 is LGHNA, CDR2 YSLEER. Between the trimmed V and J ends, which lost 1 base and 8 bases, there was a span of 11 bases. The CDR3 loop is CASSQGQGIEAFF. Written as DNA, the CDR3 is TGCGCCAGCAGCCAAGGCCAGGGGATCGAAGCTTTCTTT.

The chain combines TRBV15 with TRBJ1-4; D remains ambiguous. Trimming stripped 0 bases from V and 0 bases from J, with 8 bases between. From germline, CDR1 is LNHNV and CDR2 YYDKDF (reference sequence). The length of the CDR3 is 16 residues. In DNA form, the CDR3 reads TGTGCCACCAGCAGAGATTTCTCCTCAACTAATGAAAAACTGTTTTTT. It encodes CATSRDFSSTNEKLFF.

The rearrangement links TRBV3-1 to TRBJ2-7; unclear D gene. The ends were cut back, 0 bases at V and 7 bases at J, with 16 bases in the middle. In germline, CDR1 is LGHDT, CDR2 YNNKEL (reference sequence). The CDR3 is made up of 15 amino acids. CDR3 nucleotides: TGTGCCAGCAGCCAAGATTGGGCGGCTTCCGCGGAGCAGTACTTC. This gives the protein CASSQDWAASAEQYF.

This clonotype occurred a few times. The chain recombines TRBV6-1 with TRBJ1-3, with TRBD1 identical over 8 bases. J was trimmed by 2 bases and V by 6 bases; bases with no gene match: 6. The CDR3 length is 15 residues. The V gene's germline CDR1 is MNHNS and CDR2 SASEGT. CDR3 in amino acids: CASRARQGPGNTIYF. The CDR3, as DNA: TGTGCCAGCAGAGCCAGACAGGGGCCTGGAAACACCATATATTTT.

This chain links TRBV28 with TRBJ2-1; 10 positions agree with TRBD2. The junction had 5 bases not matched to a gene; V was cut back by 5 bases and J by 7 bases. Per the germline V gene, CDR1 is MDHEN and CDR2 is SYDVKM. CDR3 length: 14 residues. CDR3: CASSLAGVENEQFF. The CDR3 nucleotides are TGTGCCAGCAGTCTAGCGGGAGTCGAGAATGAGCAGTTCTTC.

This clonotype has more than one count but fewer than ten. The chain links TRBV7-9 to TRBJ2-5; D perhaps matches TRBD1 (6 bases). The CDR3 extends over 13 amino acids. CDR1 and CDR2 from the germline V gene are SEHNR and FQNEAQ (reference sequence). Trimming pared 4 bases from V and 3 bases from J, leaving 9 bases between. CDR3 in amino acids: CASSSSGEETQYF. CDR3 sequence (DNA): TGTGCCAGCAGCTCTTCAGGGGAAGAGACCCAGTACTTC.

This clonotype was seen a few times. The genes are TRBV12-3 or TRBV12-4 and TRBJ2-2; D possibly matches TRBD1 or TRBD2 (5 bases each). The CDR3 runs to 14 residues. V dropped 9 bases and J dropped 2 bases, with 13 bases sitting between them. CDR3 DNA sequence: TGTGCCAGTCCGGGACCGACCAACACCGGGGAGCTGTTTTTT. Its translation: CASPGPTNTGELFF.

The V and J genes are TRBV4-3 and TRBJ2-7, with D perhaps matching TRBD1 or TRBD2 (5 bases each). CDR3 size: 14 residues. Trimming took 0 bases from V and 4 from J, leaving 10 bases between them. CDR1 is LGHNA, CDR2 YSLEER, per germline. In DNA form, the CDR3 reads TGCGCCAGCAGCCAAGAACGGGGCAGATACGAGCAGTACTTC. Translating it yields CASSQERGRYEQYF.